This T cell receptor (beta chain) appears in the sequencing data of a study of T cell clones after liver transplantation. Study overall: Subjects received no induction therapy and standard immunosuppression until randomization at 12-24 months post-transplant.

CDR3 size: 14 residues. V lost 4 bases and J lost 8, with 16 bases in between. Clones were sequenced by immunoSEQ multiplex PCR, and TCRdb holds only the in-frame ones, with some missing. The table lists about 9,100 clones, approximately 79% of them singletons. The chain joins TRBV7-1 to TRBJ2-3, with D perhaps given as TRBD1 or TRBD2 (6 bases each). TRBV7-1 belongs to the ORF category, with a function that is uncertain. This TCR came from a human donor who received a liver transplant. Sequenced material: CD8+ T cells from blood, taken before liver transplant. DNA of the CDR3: TGTGCCAGCAGCTTAGGGGGGCTCTCAGGTACGCAGTATTTT. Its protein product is CASSLGGLSGTQYF.